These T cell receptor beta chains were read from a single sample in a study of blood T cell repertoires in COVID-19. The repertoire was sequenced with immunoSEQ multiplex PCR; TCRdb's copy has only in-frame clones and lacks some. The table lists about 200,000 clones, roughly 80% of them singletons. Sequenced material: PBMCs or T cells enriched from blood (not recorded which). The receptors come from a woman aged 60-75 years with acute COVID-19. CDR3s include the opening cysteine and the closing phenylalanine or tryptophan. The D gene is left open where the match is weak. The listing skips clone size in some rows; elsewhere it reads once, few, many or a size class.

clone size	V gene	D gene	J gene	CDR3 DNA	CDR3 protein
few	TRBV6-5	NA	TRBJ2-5	TGTGCCAGCACAATAAGTGGCGGACTACAAGAGACCCAGTACTTC	CASTISGGLQETQYF
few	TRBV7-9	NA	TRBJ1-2	TGTGCCAGCAGCCACCTAGACTATGGCTACACCTTC	CASSHLDYGYTF
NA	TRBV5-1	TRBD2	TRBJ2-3	TGCGCCAGCAGTCCAGGGGGACTAGCGGGAGTCGGGGATACGCAGTATTTT	CASSPGGLAGVGDTQYF
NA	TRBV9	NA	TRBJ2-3	TGTGCCAGCAGCGTAGCAGGGGACTACACAGATACGCAGTATTTT	CASSVAGDYTDTQYF
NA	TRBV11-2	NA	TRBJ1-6	TGTGCCAGCAGATTCCCAAGGTCGGGGTATAATTCACCCCTCCACTTT	CASRFPRSGYNSPLHF
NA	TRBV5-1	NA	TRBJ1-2	TGCGCCAGCAGACCCCCTGCGGGAACGAACTATGGCTACACCTTC	CASRPPAGTNYGYTF
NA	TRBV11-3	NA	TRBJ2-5	TGTGCCAGCAGCTTAGGCCCCAGCCAAGAGACCCAGTACTTC	CASSLGPSQETQYF
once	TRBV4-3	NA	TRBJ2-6	TGCGCCAGCAGCCAAGATATCGGCAGGCCCTCTGGGGCCAACGTCCTGACTTTC	CASSQDIGRPSGANVLTF
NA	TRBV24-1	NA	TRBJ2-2	TGTGCCACCGGGCAGGACACCGGGGAGCTGTTTTTT	CATGQDTGELFF
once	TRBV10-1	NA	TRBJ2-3	TGCGCCAGCAGTGACCGGGAGATAGATACGCAGTATTTT	CASSDREIDTQYF
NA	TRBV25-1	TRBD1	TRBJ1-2	TGTGCCAGCGGACAGGGGATGGGGTATGGCTACACCTTC	CASGQGMGYGYTF
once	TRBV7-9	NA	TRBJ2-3	TGTGCCAGCAGCTTAGACGTAGCCCCGCAGTATTTT	CASSLDVAPQYF
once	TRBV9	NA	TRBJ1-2	TGTGCCAGCAGCGCAGGGCCCTGGGGCTACACCTTC	CASSAGPWGYTF
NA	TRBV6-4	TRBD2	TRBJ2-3	TGTGCCAGCAGTGAAGGGCGGGGGGTCCGCGATACGCAGTATTTT	CASSEGRGVRDTQYF
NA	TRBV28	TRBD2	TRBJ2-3	TGTGCCAGCAAGCTCGGGGGGGATACGACAGATACGCAGTATTTT	CASKLGGDTTDTQYF
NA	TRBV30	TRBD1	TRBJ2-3	TGTGCCTGGTCCCCAGGGGGCCCCACAGATACGCAGTATTTT	CAWSPGGPTDTQYF
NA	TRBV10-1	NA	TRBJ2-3	TGCGCCAGCAAGCGGGCCAGCACAGATACGCAGTATTTT	CASKRASTDTQYF
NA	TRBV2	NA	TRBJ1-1	TGTGCCAGCAGTGTTGCAGGGGAGGGAGCTTTCTTT	CASSVAGEGAFF
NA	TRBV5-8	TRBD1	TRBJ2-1	TGTGCCAGCAGCTTGAGGTTGAGGGGGCATGGTGAGCAGTTCTTC	CASSLRLRGHGEQFF
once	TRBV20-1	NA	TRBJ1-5	TGCAGTGCTAGTATAAACTGGGCAGGGAGGAGCAATCAGCCCCAGCATTTT	CSASINWAGRSNQPQHF
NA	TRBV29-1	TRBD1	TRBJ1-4	TGCAGCGTGGCCGGGACAGGGGATGAAAAACTGTTTTTT	CSVAGTGDEKLFF
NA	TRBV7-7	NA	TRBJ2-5	TGTGCCAGCAGCTTCCAGGGGGAGACCCAGTACTTC	CASSFQGETQYF